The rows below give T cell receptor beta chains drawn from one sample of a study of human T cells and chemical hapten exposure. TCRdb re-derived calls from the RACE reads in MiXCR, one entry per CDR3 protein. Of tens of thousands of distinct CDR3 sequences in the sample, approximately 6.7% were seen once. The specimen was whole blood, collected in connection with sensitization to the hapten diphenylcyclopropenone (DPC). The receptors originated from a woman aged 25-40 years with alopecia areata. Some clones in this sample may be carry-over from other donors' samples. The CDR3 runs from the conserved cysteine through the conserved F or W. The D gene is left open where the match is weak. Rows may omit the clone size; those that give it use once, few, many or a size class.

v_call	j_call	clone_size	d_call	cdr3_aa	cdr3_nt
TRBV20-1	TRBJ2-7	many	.	CSAITTETYEQYF	TGCAGTGCAATTACGACAGAGACCTACGAGCAGTACTTC
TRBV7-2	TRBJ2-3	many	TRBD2	CASSLKRGGSDTQYF	TGTGCCAGCAGCTTGAAGCGGGGGGGATCGGATACGCAGTATTTT
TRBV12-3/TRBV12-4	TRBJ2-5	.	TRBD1	CASSLGPRDRVYF	TGTGCCAGCAGTTTGGGGCCCCGGGACAGGGTCTACTTC
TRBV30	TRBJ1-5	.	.	CAWPQPQHF	TGTGCCTGGCCTCAGCCCCAGCATTTT
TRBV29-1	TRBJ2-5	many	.	CSASSPGLRQETQYF	TGCAGCGCATCCAGTCCGGGACTCCGCCAAGAGACCCAGTACTTC
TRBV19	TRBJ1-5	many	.	CASSKPRWGFSNQPQHF	TGTGCCAGTAGTAAACCCCGTTGGGGGTTTAGCAATCAGCCCCAGCATTTT
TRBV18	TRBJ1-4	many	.	CASSPRGDEKLFF	TGTGCCAGCTCCCCTCGAGGGGATGAAAAACTGTTTTTT
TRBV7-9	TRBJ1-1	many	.	CASSFGGGGAEAFF	TGTGCCAGCAGCTTCGGGGGTGGGGGAGCTGAAGCTTTCTTT
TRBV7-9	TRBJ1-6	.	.	CASSLESYNSPLHF	TGTGCCAGCAGCTTGGAGTCCTATAATTCACCCCTCCACTTT
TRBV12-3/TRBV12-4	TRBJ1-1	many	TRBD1	CASSSWTGARRGNMNTEAFF	TGTGCCAGCAGTTCTTGGACAGGGGCTAGAAGAGGAAATATGAACACTGAAGCTTTCTTT
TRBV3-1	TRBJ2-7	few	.	CASSQGTYWEQYF	TGTGCCAGCAGCCAAGGGACTTATTGGGAGCAGTACTTC
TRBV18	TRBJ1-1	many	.	CASSPRQEFITEAFF	TGTGCCAGCTCACCCCGACAGGAGTTTATCACTGAAGCTTTCTTT
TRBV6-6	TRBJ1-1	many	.	CASEHAGAFF	TGTGCCAGCGAGCATGCGGGAGCTTTCTTT
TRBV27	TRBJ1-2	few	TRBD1	CASSPFAQGVNYGYTF	TGTGCCAGCAGCCCTTTTGCACAGGGGGTGAACTATGGCTACACCTTC
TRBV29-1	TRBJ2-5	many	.	CSVQLATGAETQYF	TGCAGCGTTCAATTGGCCACCGGGGCGGAGACCCAGTACTTC
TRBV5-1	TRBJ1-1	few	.	CASSPQGSNTEAFF	TGCGCCAGCAGCCCACAGGGCTCGAACACTGAAGCTTTCTTT
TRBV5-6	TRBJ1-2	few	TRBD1	CASSFRDRSNYGYTF	TGTGCCAGCAGCTTCCGGGACAGGAGTAACTATGGCTACACCTTC
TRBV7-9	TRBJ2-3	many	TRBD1	CASSFVQGVADTQYF	TGTGCCAGCAGCTTCGTACAGGGGGTGGCAGATACGCAGTATTTT
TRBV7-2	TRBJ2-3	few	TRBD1	CASSLGRDRVTDTQYF	TGTGCCAGCAGCTTAGGCCGGGACAGAGTCACAGATACGCAGTATTTT
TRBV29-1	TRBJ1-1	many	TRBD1	CSALTGGEAEAFF	TGCAGCGCTCTGACAGGGGGGGAGGCTGAAGCTTTCTTT
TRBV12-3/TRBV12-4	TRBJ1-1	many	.	CASSFLGTDEAFF	TGTGCCAGCAGTTTCCTTGGGACGGATGAAGCTTTCTTT
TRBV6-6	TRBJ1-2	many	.	CASSYGDPRHYGYTF	TGTGCCAGCAGTTACGGGGACCCGAGACACTATGGCTACACCTTC
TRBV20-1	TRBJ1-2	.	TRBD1	CSARDIGGSDYGYTF	TGCAGTGCTAGAGATATAGGGGGCAGCGACTATGGCTACACCTTC
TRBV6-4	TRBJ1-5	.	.	CASSRRWGDQPQHF	TGTGCCAGCAGTAGAAGGTGGGGTGATCAGCCCCAGCATTTT
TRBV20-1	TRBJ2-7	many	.	CSAISDTYEQYF	TGCAGTGCTATTTCGGATACCTACGAGCAGTACTTC
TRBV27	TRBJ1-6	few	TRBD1	CASSWTGLNSPLHF	TGTGCCAGCAGTTGGACAGGCCTTAATTCACCCCTCCACTTT
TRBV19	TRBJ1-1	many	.	CASSPRGGSAEAFF	TGTGCCAGTAGTCCACGAGGGGGTTCAGCTGAAGCTTTCTTT
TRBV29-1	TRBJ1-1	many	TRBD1	CSVPGQLNTEAFF	TGCAGCGTCCCGGGACAGTTGAACACTGAAGCTTTCTTT
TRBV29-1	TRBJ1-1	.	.	CSVAQVMNTEAFF	TGCAGCGTTGCACAGGTCATGAACACTGAAGCTTTCTTT
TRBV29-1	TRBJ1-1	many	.	CSVHRVMLTEAFF	TGCAGCGTTCACAGGGTTATGCTCACTGAAGCTTTCTTT
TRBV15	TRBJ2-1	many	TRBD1	CATSLTGIPYNEQFF	TGTGCCACCAGTTTGACAGGGATCCCCTACAATGAGCAGTTCTTC
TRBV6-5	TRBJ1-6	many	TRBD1	CASSYSRQGSSYNSPLHF	TGTGCCAGCAGTTACTCGAGACAGGGGAGCTCCTATAATTCACCCCTCCACTTT
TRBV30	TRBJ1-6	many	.	CAWSGAGLVNSPLHF	TGTGCCTGGAGTGGGGCAGGGTTGGTGAATTCACCCCTCCACTTT
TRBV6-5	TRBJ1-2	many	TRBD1	CASSYVQGAIYGYTF	TGTGCCAGCAGTTACGTCCAGGGGGCTATCTATGGCTACACCTTC
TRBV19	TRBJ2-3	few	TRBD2	CASSMGGTSGTDTQYF	TGTGCCAGTAGTATGGGTGGGACTAGCGGGACAGATACGCAGTATTTT
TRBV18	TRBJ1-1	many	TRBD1	CASSPTYRGHTEAFF	TGTGCCAGCTCACCAACATACAGGGGACACACTGAAGCTTTCTTT
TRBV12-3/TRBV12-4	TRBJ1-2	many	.	CASSPTGWSLYGYTF	TGTGCCAGCAGTCCGACAGGCTGGAGCCTCTATGGCTACACCTTC
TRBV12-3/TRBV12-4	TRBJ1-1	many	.	CASSLEGIKGTEAFF	TGTGCCAGCAGTTTAGAGGGGATAAAGGGAACTGAAGCTTTCTTT
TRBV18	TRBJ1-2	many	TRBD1	CASSPRTGDGYTF	TGTGCCAGCTCACCAAGGACAGGGGATGGCTACACCTTC
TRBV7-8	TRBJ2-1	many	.	CASSLAGGVNAGEQFF	TGTGCCAGCAGCTTAGCGGGGGGCGTGAATGCAGGGGAGCAGTTCTTC
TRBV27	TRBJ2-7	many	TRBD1	CASSTRGQESYEQYF	TGTGCCAGCAGTACAAGGGGACAGGAATCCTACGAGCAGTACTTC
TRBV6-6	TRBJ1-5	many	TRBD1	CASRGPGGYNQPQHF	TGTGCCAGCAGGGGACCAGGGGGTTATAATCAGCCCCAGCATTTT
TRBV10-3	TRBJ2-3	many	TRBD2	CAISVGLATDTQYF	TGTGCCATCAGTGTGGGACTAGCGACCGATACGCAGTATTTT
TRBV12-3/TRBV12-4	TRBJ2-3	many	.	CASSLARRGDTDTQYF	TGTGCCAGCAGTTTAGCCAGACGTGGTGACACAGATACGCAGTATTTT
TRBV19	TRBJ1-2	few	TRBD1	CASSIETGDWDGYTF	TGTGCCAGTAGTATAGAGACAGGGGATTGGGATGGCTACACCTTC
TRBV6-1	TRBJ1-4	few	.	CASSEVWGREYEKLFF	TGTGCCAGCAGTGAAGTCTGGGGGCGAGAGTATGAAAAACTGTTTTTT
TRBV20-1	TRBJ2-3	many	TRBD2	CSAPHGGAGTDTQYF	TGCAGTGCCCCCCACGGGGGGGCGGGAACAGATACGCAGTATTTT
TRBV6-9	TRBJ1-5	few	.	CASSYRRGRSNQPQHF	TGTGCCAGCAGTTATCGAAGGGGTCGCAGCAATCAGCCCCAGCATTTT
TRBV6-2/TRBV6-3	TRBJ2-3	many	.	CASSSSALTDTQYF	TGTGCCAGCAGTTCATCAGCTTTAACAGATACGCAGTATTTT
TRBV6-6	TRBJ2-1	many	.	CASSYSLGALQRNEQFF	TGTGCCAGCAGTTACTCCTTAGGGGCCCTCCAAAGGAATGAGCAGTTCTTC
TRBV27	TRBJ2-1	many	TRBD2	CASSFGGAMNEQFF	TGTGCCAGCAGTTTCGGGGGGGCGATGAATGAGCAGTTCTTC
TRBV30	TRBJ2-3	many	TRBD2	CAWNVGGGTDTQYF	TGTGCCTGGAACGTGGGCGGGGGGACAGATACGCAGTATTTT